Below are 25 T cell receptor beta chains sequenced from a single sample in a study of control samples from healthy donors and cancer patients. Clones were sequenced by immunoSEQ multiplex PCR, and TCRdb holds only the in-frame ones, with some missing. The sample holds over 45,000 clones, about 92% seen once. The sample taken for sequencing was PBMCs. Receptors were obtained from a man aged 40-55 years with colorectal cancer.

V usage is TRBV3-1 (or the pseudogene TRBV3-2) and J usage is TRBJ1-2; 8 positions agree with TRBD1. CDR1 and CDR2 from the germline V gene are LGHDT and YNNKEL (reference sequence). With 0 bases clipped from V and 5 bases from J, the junction kept 2 bases outside the gene matches. This CDR3 has 14 amino acids. The CDR3 spells CASSQDRTGYGYTF. CDR3 in DNA: TGTGCCAGCAGCCAAGATAGGACAGGGTATGGCTACACCTTC.

The chain recombines TRBV25-1 with TRBJ2-2; D is perhaps TRBD2 (6 bases). The CDR3 sequence is 18 residues long. V gave up 4 bases and J gave up 4 bases, with 22 bases separating them. In germline, CDR1 is MGHDK, CDR2 SYGVNS. CDR3 bases: TGTGCCAGCAGTGGTCAAAGGGACGGCGGGGAAGTCACCGGGGAGCTGTTTTTT. It yields the protein CASSGQRDGGEVTGELFF.

The chain combines TRBV19 with TRBJ2-7; D not resolved. V was clipped by 9 bases and J by 6 bases, with 27 bases between them. Germline-derived CDR1 and CDR2 are LNHDA and SQIVND (reference sequence). There are 16 residues in the CDR3. The CDR3 sequence is CASSAYAADDLLEQYF. CDR3 nucleotide sequence: TGTGCCAGCAGTGCGTATGCGGCGGACGACTTACTCGAGCAGTACTTC.

This clone has only a few counts. The genes are TRBV28 and TRBJ1-1, with unresolved D. V dropped 6 bases and J dropped 6 bases, with 14 bases sitting between them. Germline V lookup: CDR1 MDHEN, CDR2 SYDVKM. CDR3 size: 13 residues. The CDR3 protein is CASRTSPRPEAFF. CDR3 coding DNA: TGTGCCAGCAGAACGTCACCCCGCCCTGAAGCTTTCTTT.

V usage is TRBV6-1 and J usage is TRBJ1-2, with D possibly TRBD1 on 5 matching bases. The CDR3 is 16 amino acids. The germline gives CDR1 MNHNS, CDR2 SASEGT. V lost 2 bases and J 7 bases, leaving 20 bases between the germline ends. The chain's CDR3 is CASSENRLVIMGGYTF. The CDR3 DNA sequence: TGTGCCAGCAGTGAAAACAGGCTAGTTATAATGGGTGGCTACACCTTC.

The chain carries TRBV29-1 and TRBJ2-7; TRBD1 aligns across 11 bases. From germline, CDR1 is SQVTM and CDR2 ANQGSEA. This CDR3 spans 18 amino acids. Trimming took 2 bases from V and 2 from J; bases not matched to a gene: 14. CDR3: CSVEPSYPGTGGPYEQYF. The CDR3 DNA is TGCAGCGTTGAACCCTCTTACCCCGGGACAGGGGGGCCCTACGAGCAGTACTTC.

The CDR3 nucleotides are TGTGCCAGCAGCCGACAACAGGGGACGGCGGGGACCCAGTACTTC. Encoded protein: CASSRQQGTAGTQYF. The chain carries TRBV7-9 and TRBJ2-5; TRBD1 agrees at 7 bases. Germline-derived CDR1 and CDR2 are SEHNR and FQNEAQ (reference sequence). The CDR3 contains 15 residues. The V segment lost 5 bases and the J segment 7 bases; nucleotides outside the gene matches: 13.

The CDR3 here is CASSLERDYGYTF. CDR3 sequence (DNA): TGTGCCAGCAGTTTAGAACGGGACTATGGCTACACCTTC. The chain has TRBV12-3 or TRBV12-4 and TRBJ1-2; D gene uncertain. The CDR3 runs to 13 residues. Trimming removed 1 base from V and 3 bases from J, with 6 bases in between.

V gene TRBV4-3 combines with J gene TRBJ2-7; the D gene could be TRBD1 or TRBD2 (5 bases each). Trimming took 3 bases from V and 6 from J, leaving 15 bases between them. This CDR3 comprises 14 residues. Per germline, CDR1 LGHNA and CDR2 YSLEER. The DNA for the CDR3 is TGCGCCAGCAGCCAGGGGGACCTCCCCGGCGAGCAGTACTTC. Its translation is CASSQGDLPGEQYF.

This rearrangement joins TRBV11-2 to TRBJ2-7; D is ambiguous. CDR3 length: 12 amino acids. The V gene's germline CDR1 is SGHAT and CDR2 FQNNGV. Trimming shortened V by 5 bases and J by 5 bases, and 10 bases separated the two germline ends. The CDR3: CASSPNPHEQYF. The CDR3, as DNA: TGTGCCAGCAGCCCCAATCCCCACGAGCAGTACTTC.

The V and J genes are TRBV19 and TRBJ1-5; D gene uncertain. The V and J ends lost 7 bases and 1 base respectively, with 14 bases between them. In germline, CDR1 is LNHDA, CDR2 SQIVND (reference sequence). The CDR3 runs 15 residues. CDR3 nucleotide sequence: TGTGCCAGTACCTTTCCGGGTGTGAGCAATCAGCCCCAGCATTTT. Translating it yields CASTFPGVSNQPQHF.

The V gene is TRBV4-1, the J gene TRBJ2-5; D is unresolved. Germline lookup yields CDR1 MGHRA and CDR2 YSYEKL. The CDR3 loop spans 15 amino acids. Deletions cut 1 base from V and 5 bases from J, with 14 bases between. This chain's CDR3 is CASSQVVPLRETQYF. CDR3 nucleotide sequence: TGCGCCAGCAGCCAAGTCGTACCACTTCGGGAGACCCAGTACTTC.

The genes are TRBV6-5 and TRBJ2-3; no clear D. V was pared by 6 bases and J by 0 bases, with 10 bases between. The CDR3 has 14 residues. From germline, CDR1 is MNHEY and CDR2 SVGAGI. The CDR3 region is CASRGRQSTDTQYF. The CDR3 DNA reads TGTGCCAGCAGGGGCCGACAAAGCACAGATACGCAGTATTTT.

This chain uses TRBV27 with TRBJ2-3; 7 positions match TRBD2. In germline, CDR1 is MNHEY, CDR2 SMNVEV (reference sequence). The CDR3 totals 15 residues. V trimming: 4 bases; J trimming: 2 bases; junction bases outside the gene matches: 6. CDR3 protein: CASSSPSGNTDTQYF. In nucleotides, the CDR3 is TGTGCCAGCAGTTCCCCTAGCGGAAACACAGATACGCAGTATTTT.

This clone was seen only once. This chain links TRBV4-3 with TRBJ2-7; D ambiguous. This CDR3 has 17 residues. The V and J ends lost 0 bases and 3 bases respectively, with 18 bases between them. CDR1 is LGHNA, CDR2 YSLEER, per germline. CDR3 DNA: TGCGCCAGCAGCCAAGATCTAGGGCAGGAAGCCCTCTACGAGCAGTACTTC. The encoded protein is CASSQDLGQEALYEQYF.

This clone appeared a single time. The chain uses TRBV6-5 and TRBJ1-1, with a possible D match to TRBD1 (5 bases). V lost 11 bases and J 0 bases, leaving 10 bases between the germline ends. The CDR3 loop spans 12 amino acids. Germline values: CDR1 MNHEY, CDR2 SVGAGI. CDR3 residues: CALGTVNTEAFF. The CDR3, as DNA: TGTGCCCTGGGGACGGTGAACACTGAAGCTTTCTTT.

The chain carries TRBV5-1 and TRBJ1-6, with 9 bases fitting TRBD1. The germline V gene encodes CDR1 SGHRS and CDR2 YFSETQ. The CDR3 contains 16 residues. V shed 4 bases and J 7 bases; nucleotides not matched to a gene: 9. CDR3: CASSDGTGSGNSPLHF. The CDR3 nucleotides read TGCGCCAGCAGCGACGGGACAGGGTCCGGGAATTCACCCCTCCACTTT.

J is TRBJ2-1 and V is TRBV11-2, with a weak D call TRBD2 (5 bases). Germline-derived CDR1 and CDR2 are SGHAT and FQNNGV. Trimming cost V 5 bases and J 3 bases, with 17 bases left between them. CDR3 length: 16 amino acids. The DNA of the CDR3 is TGTGCCAGCAGCCCGCGAGGGCTTCAACTCTACAATGAGCAGTTCTTC. Translated, it gives CASSPRGLQLYNEQFF.

The chain recombines TRBV2 with TRBJ1-1; 9 bases map to TRBD1. CDR1 is SNHLY, CDR2 FYNNEI, per germline. This CDR3 spans 14 amino acids. V trimming: 5 bases; J trimming: 4 bases; junction bases outside the gene matches: 5. The CDR3 nucleotides read TGTGCCAGCAGTTTGGACAGGGGAGGCACTGAAGCTTTCTTT. Encoded protein: CASSLDRGGTEAFF.

The chain joins TRBV27 to TRBJ2-5, with 14 nucleotides matching TRBD2. The CDR3 has 19 amino acids. Germline V gene sequence: CDR1 MNHEY, CDR2 SMNVEV (reference sequence). The ends lost 6 bases at V and 4 bases at J; junction bases unmatched: 16. CDR3 protein: CASRRGKKTSGRAIETQYF. The CDR3 DNA is TGTGCCAGCAGAAGGGGGAAGAAGACTAGCGGGAGGGCCATAGAGACCCAGTACTTC.

V and J are TRBV19 and TRBJ1-5; D perhaps matches TRBD1 (5 bases). The CDR3 runs to 13 residues. V was cut by 4 bases and J by 5 bases, with 9 bases left in between. From germline, CDR1 is LNHDA and CDR2 SQIVND (reference sequence). The CDR3: CASSKGRDQPQHF. CDR3 coding DNA: TGTGCCAGTAGTAAAGGCAGGGATCAGCCCCAGCATTTT.

The rearrangement uses TRBV11-2 and TRBJ2-3; possibly TRBD1 for D (7 bases). The CDR3 runs to 16 residues. Trimming took 7 bases from V and 1 from J, leaving 18 bases between them. Germline V gives CDR1 SGHAT, CDR2 FQNNGV. CDR3 residues: CASTPGAGGGTDTQYF. CDR3 bases: TGTGCCAGCACTCCGGGGGCAGGGGGTGGCACAGATACGCAGTATTTT.

Only one count was recorded for this clone. The chain uses TRBV29-1 and TRBJ2-3, with 8 positions matching TRBD1. Per the germline V gene, CDR1 is SQVTM and CDR2 is ANQGSEA. V lost 4 bases and J lost 3; bases outside the gene matches: 6. The CDR3 is made up of 14 amino acids. The CDR3 is CSVGQGAGTDTQYF. The CDR3 DNA is TGCAGCGTTGGGCAGGGGGCAGGAACAGATACGCAGTATTTT.

The CDR3 sequence: CAWSHGEGSGNTIYF. In nucleotides, the CDR3 is TGTGCCTGGAGTCACGGGGAGGGCTCTGGAAACACCATATATTTT. V and J are TRBV30 and TRBJ1-3; D gene unclear. Germline V gene lookup returns CDR1 GTSNPN and CDR2 SVGIG (reference sequence). CDR3 size: 15 residues. Trimming shortened V by 2 bases and J by 0 bases, and 11 bases separated the two germline ends. Full variable domain (rest looked up from reference TRBV30 and TRBJ1-3): SQTIHQWPATLVQPVGSPLSLECTVEGTSNPNLYWYRQAAGRGLQLLFYSVGIGQISSEVPQNLSASRPQDRQFILSSKKLLLSDSGFYLCAWSHGEGSGNTIYFGEGSWLTVV.

This sequence joins TRBV9 and TRBJ2-3, with D perhaps TRBD1 or TRBD2 (6 bases each). Germline CDR1 SGDLS, CDR2 YYNGEE. The length of the CDR3 is 12 residues. Trimming cost V 7 bases and J 2 bases, with 8 bases left between them. CDR3 nucleotides: TGTGCCAGCGGGGGGCTCACAGATACGCAGTATTTT. This codes for CASGGLTDTQYF. The whole variable domain, remainder taken from reference TRBV9 and TRBJ2-3, is DSGVTQTPKHLITATGQRVTLRCSPRSGDLSVYWYQQSLDQGLQFLIQYYNGEERAKGNILERFSAQQFPDLHSELNLSSLELGDSALYFCASGGLTDTQYFGPGTRLTVL.